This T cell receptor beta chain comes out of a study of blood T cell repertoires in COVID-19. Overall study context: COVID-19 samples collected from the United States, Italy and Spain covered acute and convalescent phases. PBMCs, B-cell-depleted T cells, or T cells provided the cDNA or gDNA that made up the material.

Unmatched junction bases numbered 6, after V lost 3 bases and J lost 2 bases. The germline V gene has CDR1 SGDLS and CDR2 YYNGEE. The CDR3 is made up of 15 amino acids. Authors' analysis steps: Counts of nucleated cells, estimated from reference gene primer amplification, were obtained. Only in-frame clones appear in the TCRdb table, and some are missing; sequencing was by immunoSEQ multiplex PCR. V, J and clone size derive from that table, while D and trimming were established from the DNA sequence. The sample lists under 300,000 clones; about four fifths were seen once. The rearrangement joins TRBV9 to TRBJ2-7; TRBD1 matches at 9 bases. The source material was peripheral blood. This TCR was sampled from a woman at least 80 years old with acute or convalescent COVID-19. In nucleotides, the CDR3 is TGTGCCAGCAGCGCCCCGGGACAGGGAACCTACGAGCAGTACTTC. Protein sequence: CASSAPGQGTYEQYF.